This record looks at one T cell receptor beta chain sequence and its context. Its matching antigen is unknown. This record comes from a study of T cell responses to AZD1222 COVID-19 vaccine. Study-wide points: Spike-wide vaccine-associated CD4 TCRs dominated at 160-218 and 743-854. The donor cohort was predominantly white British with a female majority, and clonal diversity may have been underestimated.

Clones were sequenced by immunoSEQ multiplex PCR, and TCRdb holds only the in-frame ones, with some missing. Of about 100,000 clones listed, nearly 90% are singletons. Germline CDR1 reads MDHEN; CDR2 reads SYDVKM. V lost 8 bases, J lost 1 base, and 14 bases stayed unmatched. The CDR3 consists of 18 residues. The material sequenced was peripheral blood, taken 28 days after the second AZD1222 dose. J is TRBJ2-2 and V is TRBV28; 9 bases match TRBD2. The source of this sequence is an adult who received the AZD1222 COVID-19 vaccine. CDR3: CASGKHSGGGLNTGELFF. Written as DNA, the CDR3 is TGTGCCAGCGGGAAACATAGCGGGGGAGGATTGAACACCGGGGAGCTGTTTTTT.